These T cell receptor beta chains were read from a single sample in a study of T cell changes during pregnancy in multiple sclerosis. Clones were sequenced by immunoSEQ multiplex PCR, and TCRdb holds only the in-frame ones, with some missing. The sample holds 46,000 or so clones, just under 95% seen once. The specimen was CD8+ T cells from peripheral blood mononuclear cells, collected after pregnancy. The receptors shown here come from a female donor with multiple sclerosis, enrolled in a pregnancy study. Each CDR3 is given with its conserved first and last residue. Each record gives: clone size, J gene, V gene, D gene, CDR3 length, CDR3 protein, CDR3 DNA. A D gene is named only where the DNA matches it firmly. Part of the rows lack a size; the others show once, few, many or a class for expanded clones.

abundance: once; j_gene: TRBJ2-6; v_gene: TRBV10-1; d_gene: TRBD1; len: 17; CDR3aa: CASSESTGLSGANVLTF; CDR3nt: TGCGCCAGCAGTGAGTCGACAGGGCTCTCTGGGGCCAACGTCCTGACTTTC
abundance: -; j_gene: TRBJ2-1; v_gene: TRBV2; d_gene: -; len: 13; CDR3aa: CASSEALENEQFF; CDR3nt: TGTGCCAGCAGTGAAGCGCTAGAGAATGAGCAGTTCTTC
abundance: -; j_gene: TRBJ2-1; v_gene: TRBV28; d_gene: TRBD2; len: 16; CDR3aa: CASRTTGTRPYNEQFF; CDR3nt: TGTGCCAGCAGAACCACCGGGACTAGGCCTTACAATGAGCAGTTCTTC
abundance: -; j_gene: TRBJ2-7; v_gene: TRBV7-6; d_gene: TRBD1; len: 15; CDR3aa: CASSWDRGPAGEQYF; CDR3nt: TGTGCCAGCAGCTGGGACAGGGGCCCAGCCGGCGAGCAGTACTTC
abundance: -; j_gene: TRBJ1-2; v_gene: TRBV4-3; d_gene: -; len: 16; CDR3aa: CASSQDRQGPNYGYTF; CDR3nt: TGCGCCAGCAGCCAAGATCGGCAGGGTCCTAACTATGGCTACACCTTC
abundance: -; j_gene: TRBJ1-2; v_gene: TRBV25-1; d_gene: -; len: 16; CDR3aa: CASQGVLGGVNYGYTF; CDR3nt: TGTGCCAGCCAGGGAGTCCTAGGCGGGGTGAACTATGGCTACACCTTC
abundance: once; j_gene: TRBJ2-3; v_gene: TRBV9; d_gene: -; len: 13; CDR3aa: CASSVVTTDTQYF; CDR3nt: TGTGCCAGCAGCGTAGTGACTACCGATACGCAGTATTTT
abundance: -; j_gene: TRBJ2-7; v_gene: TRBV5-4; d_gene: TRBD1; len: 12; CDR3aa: CASMGQAYEQYF; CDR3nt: TGTGCCAGCATGGGACAGGCCTACGAGCAGTACTTC
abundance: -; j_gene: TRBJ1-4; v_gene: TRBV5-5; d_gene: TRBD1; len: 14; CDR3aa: CASSLQGAGEKLFF; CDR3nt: TGTGCCAGCAGCTTGCAGGGGGCAGGGGAAAAACTGTTTTTT
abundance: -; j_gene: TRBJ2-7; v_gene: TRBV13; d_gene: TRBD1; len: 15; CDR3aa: CASSLGGTGDGEQYF; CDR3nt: TGTGCCAGCAGCTTAGGCGGGACAGGGGATGGCGAGCAGTACTTC
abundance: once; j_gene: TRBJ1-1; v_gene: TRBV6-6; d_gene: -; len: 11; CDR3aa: CASSHGTEAFF; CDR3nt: TGTGCCAGCAGCCACGGGACAGAAGCTTTCTTT
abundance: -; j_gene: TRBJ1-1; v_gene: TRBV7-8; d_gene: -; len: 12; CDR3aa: CASSLVDTEAFF; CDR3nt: TGTGCCAGCAGCTTGGTAGACACTGAAGCTTTCTTT
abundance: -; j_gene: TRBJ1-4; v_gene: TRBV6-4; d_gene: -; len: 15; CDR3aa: CASSATGLPNEKLFF; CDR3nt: TGTGCCAGCAGTGCCACAGGGTTGCCTAATGAAAAACTGTTTTTT
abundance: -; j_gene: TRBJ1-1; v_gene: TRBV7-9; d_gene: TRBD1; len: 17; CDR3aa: CASSLRGQGARNTEAFF; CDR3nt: TGTGCCAGCAGCTTACGGGGACAGGGGGCACGGAACACTGAAGCTTTCTTT
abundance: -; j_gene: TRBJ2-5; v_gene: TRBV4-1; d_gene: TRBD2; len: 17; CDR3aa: CASSQERVAGGRETQYF; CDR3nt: TGCGCCAGCAGCCAAGAGCGGGTAGCGGGGGGGCGAGAGACCCAGTACTTC
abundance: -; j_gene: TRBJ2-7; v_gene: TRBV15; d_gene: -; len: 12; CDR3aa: CATSGRGGEQYF; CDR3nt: TGTGCCACCAGCGGAAGGGGGGGCGAGCAGTACTTC
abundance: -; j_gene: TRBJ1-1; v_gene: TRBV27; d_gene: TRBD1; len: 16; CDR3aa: CASSFLGGQTNTEAFF; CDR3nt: TGTGCCAGCAGTTTCCTCGGGGGACAGACGAACACTGAAGCTTTCTTT
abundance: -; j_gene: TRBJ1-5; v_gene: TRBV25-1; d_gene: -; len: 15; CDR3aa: CASSESGNAGQPQHF; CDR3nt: TGTGCCAGCAGTGAATCGGGTAACGCGGGGCAGCCCCAGCATTTT
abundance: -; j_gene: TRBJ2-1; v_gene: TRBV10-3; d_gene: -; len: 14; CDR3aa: CAISEGSSYNEQFF; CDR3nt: TGTGCCATCAGTGAAGGGAGCTCCTACAATGAGCAGTTCTTC
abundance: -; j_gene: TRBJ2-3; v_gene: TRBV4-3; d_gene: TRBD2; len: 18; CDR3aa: CASSQDRPSGIRTDTQYF; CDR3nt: TGCGCCAGCAGCCAAGATAGGCCTAGCGGGATCCGCACAGATACGCAGTATTTT
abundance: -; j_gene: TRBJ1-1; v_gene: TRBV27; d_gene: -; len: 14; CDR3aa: CASERRGPNTEAFF; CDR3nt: TGTGCCAGCGAGAGGAGGGGACCGAACACTGAAGCTTTCTTT
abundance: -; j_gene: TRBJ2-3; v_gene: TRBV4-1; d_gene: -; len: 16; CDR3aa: CASSQEEWSQWDTQYF; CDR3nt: TGCGCCAGCAGCCAAGAGGAGTGGTCCCAATGGGATACGCAGTATTTT
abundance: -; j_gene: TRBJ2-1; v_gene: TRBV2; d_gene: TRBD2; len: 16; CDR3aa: CASSETSAGIGDEQFF; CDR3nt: TGTGCCAGCAGTGAGACTAGCGCGGGGATAGGAGATGAGCAGTTCTTC
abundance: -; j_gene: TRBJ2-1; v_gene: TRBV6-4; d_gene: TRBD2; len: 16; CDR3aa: CASSGSPGLGDNEQFF; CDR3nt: TGTGCCAGCAGCGGGTCTCCGGGACTAGGGGACAATGAGCAGTTCTTC
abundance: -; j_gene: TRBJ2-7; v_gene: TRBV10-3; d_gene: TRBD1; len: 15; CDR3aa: CAISDRGTGFNEQYF; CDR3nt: TGTGCCATCAGTGACAGGGGGACGGGTTTTAACGAGCAGTACTTC
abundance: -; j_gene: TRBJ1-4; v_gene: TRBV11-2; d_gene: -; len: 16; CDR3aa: CASSPGTDATNEKLFF; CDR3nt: TGTGCCAGCAGCCCAGGCACAGACGCAACTAATGAAAAACTGTTTTTT
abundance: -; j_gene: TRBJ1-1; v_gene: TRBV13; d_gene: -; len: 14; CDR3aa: CASSFRDKVTEAFF; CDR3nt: TGTGCCAGCAGCTTCCGGGACAAAGTCACTGAAGCTTTCTTT
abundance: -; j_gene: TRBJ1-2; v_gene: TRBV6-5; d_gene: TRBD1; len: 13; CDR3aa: CASSLTGNYGYTF; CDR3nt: TGTGCCAGCAGCTTGACAGGGAACTATGGCTACACCTTC
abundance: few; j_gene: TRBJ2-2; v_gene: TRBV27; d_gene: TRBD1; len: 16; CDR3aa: CASRVRGLEDTGELFF; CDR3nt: TGTGCCAGCAGGGTTAGGGGGCTGGAAGACACCGGGGAGCTGTTTTTT
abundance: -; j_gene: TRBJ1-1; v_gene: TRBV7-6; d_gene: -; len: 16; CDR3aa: CASSLWRDGGTTEAFF; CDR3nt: TGTGCCAGCAGCTTGTGGCGGGATGGGGGAACAACTGAAGCTTTCTTT
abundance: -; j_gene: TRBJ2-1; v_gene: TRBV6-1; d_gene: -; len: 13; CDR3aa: CASSTDRYNEQFF; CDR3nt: TGTGCCAGCAGTACAGACCGTTACAATGAGCAGTTCTTC
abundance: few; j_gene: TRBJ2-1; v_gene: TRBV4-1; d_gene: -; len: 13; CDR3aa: CASSLGLYNEQFF; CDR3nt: TGCGCCAGCAGCCTCGGACTTTACAATGAGCAGTTCTTC